The T cell receptor (beta chain) described here comes from a study of PD-1 blockade in classical Hodgkin lymphoma. Sequencing was performed with immunoSEQ multiplex PCR; in TCRdb, only in-frame clones are kept and a portion is missing. This repertoire shows roughly 29,000 clones, 85% to 90% found once; its top ten account for approximately 2.4%. Described time point: cycle 4 day 1 (C4D1), after more than five weeks of nivolumab. All patients relapsed after autologous stem cell transplantation, and brentuximab vedotin exposure varied. CD4+ T cells were purified from thawed PBMCs by negative selection. The receptor's source is a human donor with classical Hodgkin lymphoma. The input for sequencing was CD4+ T cells from blood, taken before the fourth cycle of nivolumab.

The CDR3 spells CASSLGLNNEQFF. The CDR3 coding sequence is TGTGCCAGCAGCTTGGGACTAAACAATGAGCAGTTCTTC. The gene calls are TRBV5-5 and TRBJ2-1, with D maybe TRBD2 (5 bases). Germline loops: CDR1 SGHKS, CDR2 YYEKEE (reference sequence). The CDR3 length is 13 residues. The germline V and J ends were trimmed by 0 bases and 5 bases, with 6 bases remaining between them.